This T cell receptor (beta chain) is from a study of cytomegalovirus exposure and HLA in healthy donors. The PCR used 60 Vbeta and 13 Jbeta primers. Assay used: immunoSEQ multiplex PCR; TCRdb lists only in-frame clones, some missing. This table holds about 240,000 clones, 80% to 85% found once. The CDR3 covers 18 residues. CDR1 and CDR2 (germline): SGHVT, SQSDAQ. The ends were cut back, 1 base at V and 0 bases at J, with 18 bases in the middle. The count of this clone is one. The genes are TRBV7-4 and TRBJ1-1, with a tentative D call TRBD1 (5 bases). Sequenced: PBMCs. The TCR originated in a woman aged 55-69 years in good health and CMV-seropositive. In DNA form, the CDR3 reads TGTGCCAGCAGCTTAGTTTCAGGGAGGGTTGAAGTGAACACTGAAGCTTTCTTT. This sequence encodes CASSLVSGRVEVNTEAFF.